The subject of this entry is one TCR beta chain. This entry is derived from a study of blood T cell repertoires in COVID-19. The wider study: Both acute and convalescent COVID-19 samples were obtained from the United States, Italy and Spain. From T cells, B-cell-depleted T cells, or PBMCs came the material, which was cDNA or gDNA.

Germline V gives CDR1 MNHEY, CDR2 SVGAGI. The CDR3 has 13 residues. Trimming removed 6 bases from V and 5 bases from J, with 13 bases in between. As processed by the authors: Amplified reference gene primers provided the basis for estimating nucleated cell counts. The data were produced by immunoSEQ multiplex PCR, yet TCRdb's version contains in-frame clones alone and is incomplete. The DNA gave D and trimming, while V, J and clone size come from that table. The data contain 85,000 to 90,000 clones, approximately 90% of them singletons. Sequenced: peripheral blood. This receptor was identified in a human donor with active COVID-19. The donor label of this sample is uncertain. This chain connects TRBV6-5 to TRBJ1-1; no reliable D call. The CDR3 region has the DNA TGTGCCAGCAGAAGAGGTCGTGTAACTGAAGCTTTCTTT. This codes for CASRRGRVTEAFF.